These T cell receptor beta chains were read from a single sample in a study of blood T cell repertoires in COVID-19. Some clones are missing from TCRdb's copy, which holds only in-frame ones; the method was immunoSEQ multiplex PCR. The profile covers about 54,000 clones, with about 85% appearing a single time and about 2.4% taken by the ten largest. The sample comprised peripheral blood. These receptors all come from a man in his forties or fifties with acute or convalescent COVID-19. CDR3s leave out the opening cysteine and the closing phenylalanine or tryptophan. The order of the fields is J gene, D gene, V gene, CDR3 protein. A D gene is named only where the DNA matches it firmly.

TRBJ1-5,TRBD1,TRBV28,ASSPPGQGLRQPQH
TRBJ2-3,.,TRBV28,ASSLHRRGTDTQY
TRBJ1-1,TRBD1,TRBV4-1,ASSPGQFGNTEAF
TRBJ2-5,.,TRBV4-1,ASSQDLGRETQY
TRBJ2-7,.,TRBV2,ASSELSSSSYEQY
TRBJ2-7,.,TRBV10-1,ASSDWRIPYEQY
TRBJ2-5,TRBD1,TRBV2,ASSAQDRGEETQY
TRBJ2-7,TRBD1,TRBV10-3,AISGLTGYEQY
TRBJ2-3,.,TRBV12-3/TRBV12-4,ASKGGTTDTQY
TRBJ2-6,TRBD1,TRBV27,ATSVTGGLRGANVLT
TRBJ2-1,TRBD1,TRBV5-8,ASSPKADRGWANEQF
TRBJ2-7,.,TRBV7-6,ASSLFPGDSYEQY
TRBJ1-3,.,TRBV2,ASSVYRGYGNTIY
TRBJ1-1,TRBD1,TRBV5-6,ASSRPGQGFMNTEAF
TRBJ1-1,.,TRBV14,ASSQVAETEAF
TRBJ2-7,TRBD2,TRBV10-3,AISEPPTSGNYEQY